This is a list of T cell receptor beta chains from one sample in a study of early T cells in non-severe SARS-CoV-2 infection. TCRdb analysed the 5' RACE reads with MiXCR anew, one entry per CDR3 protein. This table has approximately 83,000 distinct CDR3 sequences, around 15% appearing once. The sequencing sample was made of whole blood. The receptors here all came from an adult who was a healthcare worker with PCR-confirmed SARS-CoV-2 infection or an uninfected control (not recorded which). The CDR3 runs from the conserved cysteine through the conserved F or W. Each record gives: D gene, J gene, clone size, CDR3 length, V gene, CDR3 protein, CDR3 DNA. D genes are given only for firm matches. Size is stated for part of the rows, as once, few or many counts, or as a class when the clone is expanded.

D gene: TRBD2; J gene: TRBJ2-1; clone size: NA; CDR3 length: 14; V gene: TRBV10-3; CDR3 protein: CAIRGSGGAGEQFF; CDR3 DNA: TGTGCCATCAGGGGTAGCGGGGGGGCAGGTGAGCAGTTCTTC
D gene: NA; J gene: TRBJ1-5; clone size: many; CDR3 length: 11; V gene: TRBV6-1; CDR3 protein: CASGVGQPQHF; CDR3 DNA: TGTGCCTCCGGGGTTGGTCAGCCCCAGCATTTT
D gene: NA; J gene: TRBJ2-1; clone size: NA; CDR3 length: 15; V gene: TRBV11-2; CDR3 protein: CASSPRRQGTNEQFF; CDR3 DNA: TGTGCCAGCAGCCCCCGGCGTCAGGGCACCAATGAGCAGTTCTTC
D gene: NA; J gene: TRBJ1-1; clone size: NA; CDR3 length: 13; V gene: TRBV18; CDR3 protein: CASSHDRNTEAFF; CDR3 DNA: TGTGCCAGCTCACACGACAGGAACACTGAAGCTTTCTTT
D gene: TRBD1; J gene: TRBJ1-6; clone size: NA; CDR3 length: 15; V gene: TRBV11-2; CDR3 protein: CASSLVTGGDSPLHF; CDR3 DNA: TGTGCCAGCAGCTTGGTAACAGGGGGGGATTCACCCCTCCACTTT
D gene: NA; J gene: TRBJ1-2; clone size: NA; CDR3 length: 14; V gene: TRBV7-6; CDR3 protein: CATTAGPNYYGYTF; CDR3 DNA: TGTGCCACTACGGCAGGGCCAAACTACTATGGCTACACCTTC
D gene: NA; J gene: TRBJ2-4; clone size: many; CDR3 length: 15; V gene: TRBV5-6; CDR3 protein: CASSLGGNPKNIQYF; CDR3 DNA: TGTGCCAGCAGCTTGGGCGGGAACCCGAAGAACATTCAGTACTTC
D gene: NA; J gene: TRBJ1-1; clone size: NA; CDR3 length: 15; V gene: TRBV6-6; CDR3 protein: CASSYRRGAGTEAFF; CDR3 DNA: TGTGCCAGCAGTTACCGGAGAGGGGCGGGCACTGAAGCTTTCTTT
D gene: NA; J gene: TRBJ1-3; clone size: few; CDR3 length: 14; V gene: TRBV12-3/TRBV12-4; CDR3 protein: CASRRTSIGNTIYF; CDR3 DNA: TGTGCCAGCAGGAGGACATCCATCGGAAACACCATATATTTT
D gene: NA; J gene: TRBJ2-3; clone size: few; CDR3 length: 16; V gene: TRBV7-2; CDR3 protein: CASSLGGISGTDTQYF; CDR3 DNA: TGTGCCAGCAGCTTAGGAGGGATTAGCGGCACAGATACGCAGTATTTT
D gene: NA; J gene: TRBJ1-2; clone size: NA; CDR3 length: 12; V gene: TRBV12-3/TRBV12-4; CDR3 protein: CASSESSYGYTF; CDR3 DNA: TGTGCCAGCAGCGAGAGTAGTTATGGCTACACCTTC
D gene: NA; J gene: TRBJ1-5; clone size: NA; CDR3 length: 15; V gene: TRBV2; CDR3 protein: CASSEDTGSYQPQHF; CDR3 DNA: TGTGCCAGCAGTGAAGACACAGGGAGTTATCAGCCCCAGCATTTT
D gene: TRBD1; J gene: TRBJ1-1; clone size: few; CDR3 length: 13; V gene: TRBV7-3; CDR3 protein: CASSWGTASEAFF; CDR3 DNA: TGTGCCAGCAGCTGGGGGACAGCTTCTGAAGCTTTCTTT
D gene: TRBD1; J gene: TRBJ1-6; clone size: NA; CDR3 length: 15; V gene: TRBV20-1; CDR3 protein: CSAGQGSSYNSPLHF; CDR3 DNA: TGCAGTGCTGGACAGGGGAGCTCCTATAATTCACCCCTCCACTTT
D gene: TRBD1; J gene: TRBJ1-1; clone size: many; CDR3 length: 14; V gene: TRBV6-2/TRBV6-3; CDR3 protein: CASTNRGPRTEAFF; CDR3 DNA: TGTGCCAGCACAAACAGGGGTCCGCGCACTGAAGCTTTCTTT
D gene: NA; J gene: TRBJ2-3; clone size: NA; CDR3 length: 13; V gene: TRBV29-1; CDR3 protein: CSVEDLGGDTQYF; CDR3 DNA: TGCAGCGTTGAAGATCTCGGCGGAGATACGCAGTATTTT
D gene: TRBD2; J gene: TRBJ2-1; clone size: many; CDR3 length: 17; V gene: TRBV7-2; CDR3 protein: CASSRTSGGPTLNEQFF; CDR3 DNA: TGTGCCAGCAGCCGTACTAGCGGGGGGCCTACCCTCAATGAGCAGTTCTTC
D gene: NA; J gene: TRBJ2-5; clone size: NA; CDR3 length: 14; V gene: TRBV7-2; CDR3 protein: CASSLQGGRETQYF; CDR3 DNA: TGTGCCAGCAGCTTACAGGGGGGCAGGGAGACCCAGTACTTC
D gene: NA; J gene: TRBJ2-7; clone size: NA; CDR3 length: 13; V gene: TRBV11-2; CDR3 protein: CASSPSPTYEQYF; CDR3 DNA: TGTGCCAGCAGCCCGAGCCCGACTTACGAGCAGTACTTC
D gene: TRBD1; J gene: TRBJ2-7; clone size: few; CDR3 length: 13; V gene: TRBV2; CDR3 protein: CASRFLTGDEQYF; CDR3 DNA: TGTGCCAGCAGGTTCCTTACAGGGGACGAGCAGTACTTC
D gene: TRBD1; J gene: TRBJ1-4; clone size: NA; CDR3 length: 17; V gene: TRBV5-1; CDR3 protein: CASSPGQGRNGNEKLFF; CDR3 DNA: TGCGCCAGCAGCCCGGGACAGGGGCGGAATGGTAATGAAAAACTGTTTTTT
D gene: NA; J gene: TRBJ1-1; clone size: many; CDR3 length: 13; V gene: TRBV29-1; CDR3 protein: CSVEGEGNTEAFF; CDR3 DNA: TGCAGCGTTGAAGGGGAGGGAAACACTGAAGCTTTCTTT
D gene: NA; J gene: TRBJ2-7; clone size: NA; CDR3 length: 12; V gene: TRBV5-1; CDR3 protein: CASSSQVWEQYF; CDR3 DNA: TGCGCCAGCAGCTCACAGGTTTGGGAGCAGTACTTC
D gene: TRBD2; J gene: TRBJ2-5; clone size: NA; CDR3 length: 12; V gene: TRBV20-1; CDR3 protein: CSAPSGVETQYF; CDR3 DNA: TGCAGTGCTCCTAGCGGGGTAGAGACCCAGTACTTC
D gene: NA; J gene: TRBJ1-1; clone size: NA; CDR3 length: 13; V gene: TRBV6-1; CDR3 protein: CASSESGWVEAFF; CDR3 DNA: TGTGCCAGCAGTGAATCAGGATGGGTCGAAGCTTTCTTT
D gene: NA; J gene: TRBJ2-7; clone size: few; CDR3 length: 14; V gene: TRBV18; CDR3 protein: CASSPGGQRYEQYF; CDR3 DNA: TGTGCCAGCTCCCCGGGGGGACAGCGGTACGAGCAGTACTTC
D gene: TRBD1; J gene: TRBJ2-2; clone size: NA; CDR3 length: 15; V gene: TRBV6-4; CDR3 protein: CASSRQGDGTGELFF; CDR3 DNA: TGTGCCAGCAGCCGACAGGGCGATGGCACCGGGGAGCTGTTTTTT